This T cell receptor (beta chain) is from a study of liver allograft versus peripheral blood T cells. Study summary: Repertoires of T cell receptors in transplanted livers were compared with recipients' peripheral blood repertoires.

V was clipped by 0 bases and J by 1 base, with 9 bases between them. The CDR3 has 15 amino acids. The germline CDR1 and CDR2 sequences are MNHEY and SVGEGT. General study points: It was reported that the T cell receptor repertoires found inside liver allografts differed from those that were detected in peripheral blood.

TCRdb recomputed calls from the reads with MiXCR, one row per CDR3 protein. The sample contains several thousand distinct CDR3 sequences, roughly 20% of which appear only once. This clonotype was picked up many times. What it recognizes is unknown. The receptor comes from a human patient who had a liver transplant. A subset of T cells may come from the graft donor. The rearrangement joins TRBV6-2 or TRBV6-3 to TRBJ1-1, with D perhaps matching TRBD1 (5 bases). The CDR3 DNA reads TGTGCCAGCAGTTACTCGAAAACAGGGAACACTGAAGCTTTCTTT. Protein: CASSYSKTGNTEAFF.